The clone carrying this T cell receptor beta chain was picked up one time. This sample is part of a study of blood T cell repertoires in COVID-19. Study context: The study drew acute and convalescent COVID-19 samples from the United States, Italy and Spain. The analysed material was cDNA or gDNA that came from T cells, B-cell-depleted T cells, or PBMCs.

V was pared by 6 bases and J by 3 bases, with 5 bases of the junction left unmatched. Germline V CDR1 and CDR2: SGHNT, YENEEA. The CDR3 is 15 amino acids. TCRdb's copy holds only in-frame clones and misses some; the assay was immunoSEQ multiplex PCR. Found here are 120,000 or so clones, about 81% of them singletons; the top ten hold roughly 15%. This sequence originates from a man aged 25-45 years with COVID-19, enrolled during active disease. The sequencing sample was made of peripheral blood. This chain links TRBV11-3 with TRBJ2-1; the match to TRBD2 covers 10 bases. Here the CDR3 DNA reads TGTGCCAGCAGACCACTAGCGGGGCACTACAATGAGCAGTTCTTC. This codes for CASRPLAGHYNEQFF. Looking up the rest from reference TRBV11-3 and TRBJ2-1 gives the full variable domain: EAGVVQSPRYKIIEKKQPVAFWCNPISGHNTLYWYLQNLGQGPELLIRYENEEAVDDSQLPKDRFSAERLKGVDSTLKIQPAELGDSAVYLCASRPLAGHYNEQFFGPGTRLTVL.